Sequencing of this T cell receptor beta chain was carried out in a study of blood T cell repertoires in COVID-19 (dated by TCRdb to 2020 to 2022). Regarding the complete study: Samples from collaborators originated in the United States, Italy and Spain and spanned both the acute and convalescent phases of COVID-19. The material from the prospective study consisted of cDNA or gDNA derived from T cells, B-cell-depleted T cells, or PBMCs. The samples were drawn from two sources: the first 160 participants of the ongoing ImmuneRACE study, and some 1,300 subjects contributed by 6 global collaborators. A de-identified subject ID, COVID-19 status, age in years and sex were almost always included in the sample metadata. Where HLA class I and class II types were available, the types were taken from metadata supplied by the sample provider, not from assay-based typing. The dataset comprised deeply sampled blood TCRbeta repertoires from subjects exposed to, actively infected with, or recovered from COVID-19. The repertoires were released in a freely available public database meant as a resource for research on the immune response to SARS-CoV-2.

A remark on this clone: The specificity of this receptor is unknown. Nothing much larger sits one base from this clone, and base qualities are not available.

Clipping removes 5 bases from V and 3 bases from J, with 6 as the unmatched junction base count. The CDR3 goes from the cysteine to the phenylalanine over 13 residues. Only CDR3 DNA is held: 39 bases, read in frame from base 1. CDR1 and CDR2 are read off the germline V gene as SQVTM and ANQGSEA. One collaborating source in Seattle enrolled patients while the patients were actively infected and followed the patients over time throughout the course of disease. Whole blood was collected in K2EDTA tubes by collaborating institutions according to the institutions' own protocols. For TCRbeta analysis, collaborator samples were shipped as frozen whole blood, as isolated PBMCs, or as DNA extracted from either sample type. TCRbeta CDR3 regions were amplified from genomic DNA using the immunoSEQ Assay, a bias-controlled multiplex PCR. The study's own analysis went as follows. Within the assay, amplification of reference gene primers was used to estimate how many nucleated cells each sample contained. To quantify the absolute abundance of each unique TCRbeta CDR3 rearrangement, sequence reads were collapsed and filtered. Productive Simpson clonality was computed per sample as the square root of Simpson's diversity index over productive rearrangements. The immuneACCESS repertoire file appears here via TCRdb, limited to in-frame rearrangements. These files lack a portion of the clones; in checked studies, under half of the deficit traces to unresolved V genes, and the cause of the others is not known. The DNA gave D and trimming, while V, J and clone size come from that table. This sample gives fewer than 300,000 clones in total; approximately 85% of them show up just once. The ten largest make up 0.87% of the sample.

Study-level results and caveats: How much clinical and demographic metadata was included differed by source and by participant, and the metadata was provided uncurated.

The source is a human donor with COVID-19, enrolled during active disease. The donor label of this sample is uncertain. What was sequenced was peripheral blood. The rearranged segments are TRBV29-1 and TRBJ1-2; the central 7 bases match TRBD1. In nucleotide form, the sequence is TGCAGCGTTCCTTCCACAGGGGACTATGGCTACACCTTC. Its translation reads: CSVPSTGDYGYTF.